This TCR beta chain was identified during a study of siplizumab effects on memory and regulatory T cells. Study-wide results and limits: The diversity of naive T cells seemed greater than that of memory cells, and their alloresponse contribution seemed major. Siplizumab conditions gave an average of around 70% Treg-derived mappable alloreactive CD4+ clones, versus about 25% for controls.

The repertoire was sequenced with immunoSEQ multiplex PCR; TCRdb's copy has only in-frame clones and lacks some. The sample gives over 85,000 clones, approximately 90% of which show up once; 0.9% to 1.4% is in the top ten. The CDR3 covers 15 residues. The germline V gene encodes CDR1 SGHAT and CDR2 FQDESV (reference sequence). With V trimmed by 6 bases and J by 3 bases, 8 bases remained unmatched. This clone was recorded only once. Its matching antigen is unknown. The chain links TRBV11-1 to TRBJ2-1; 7 bases are shared with TRBD2. Sequenced sample: CD4+ T cells sorted from blood. The origin of this receptor is a human donor in good health. The DNA of the CDR3 is TGTGCCAGCAGTGAGCGGCGGGGGTTCTACAATGAGCAGTTCTTC. This translates into CASSERRGFYNEQFF. The whole variable domain, filled in from reference TRBV11-1 and TRBJ2-1, reads EAEVAQSPRYKITEKSQAVAFWCDPISGHATLYWYRQILGQGPELLVQFQDESVVDDSQLPKDRFSAERLKGVDSTLKIQPAELGDSAMYLCASSERRGFYNEQFFGPGTRLTVL.